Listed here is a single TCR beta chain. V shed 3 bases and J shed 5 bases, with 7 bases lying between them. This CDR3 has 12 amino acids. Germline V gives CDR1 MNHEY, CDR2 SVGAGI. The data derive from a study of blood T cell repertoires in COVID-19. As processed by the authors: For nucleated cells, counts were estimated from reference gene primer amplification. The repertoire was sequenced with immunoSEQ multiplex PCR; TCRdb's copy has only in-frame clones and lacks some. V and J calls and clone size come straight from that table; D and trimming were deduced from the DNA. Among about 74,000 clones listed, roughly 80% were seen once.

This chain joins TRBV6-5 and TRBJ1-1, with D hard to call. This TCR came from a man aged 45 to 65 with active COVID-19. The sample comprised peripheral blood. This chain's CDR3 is CASSYKETEAFF. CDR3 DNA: TGTGCCAGCAGTTATAAGGAGACTGAAGCTTTCTTT.